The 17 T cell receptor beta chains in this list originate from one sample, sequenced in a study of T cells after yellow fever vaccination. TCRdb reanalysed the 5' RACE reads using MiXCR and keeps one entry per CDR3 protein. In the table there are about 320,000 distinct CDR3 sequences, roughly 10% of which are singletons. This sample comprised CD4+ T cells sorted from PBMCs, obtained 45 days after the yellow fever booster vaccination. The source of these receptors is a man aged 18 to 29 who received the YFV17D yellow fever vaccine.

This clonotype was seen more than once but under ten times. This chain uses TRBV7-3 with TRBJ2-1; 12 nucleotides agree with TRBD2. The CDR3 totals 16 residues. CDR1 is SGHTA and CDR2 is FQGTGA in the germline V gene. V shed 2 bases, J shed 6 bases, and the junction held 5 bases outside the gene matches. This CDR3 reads CASSLLAGGQVNEQFF. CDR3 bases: TGTGCCAGCAGCTTACTAGCGGGGGGGCAGGTCAATGAGCAGTTCTTC.

In DNA form, the CDR3 reads TGTGCCAGCCGTCGGGCAGGCCTCAATTCACCCCTCCACTTT. Translating gives CASRRAGLNSPLHF. The chain combines TRBV27 with TRBJ1-6; D uncertain. CDR3 length: 14 residues. Germline assignment: CDR1 MNHEY and CDR2 SMNVEV (reference sequence). Trimming took 8 bases from V and 7 from J, leaving 15 bases between them.

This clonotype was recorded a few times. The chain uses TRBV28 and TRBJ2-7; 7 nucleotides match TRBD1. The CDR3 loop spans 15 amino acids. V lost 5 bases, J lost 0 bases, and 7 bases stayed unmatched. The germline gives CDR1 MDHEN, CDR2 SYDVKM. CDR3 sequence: CASSKNRDSSYEQYV. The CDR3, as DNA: TGTGCCAGCAGTAAGAACCGGGACAGCTCCTACGAGCAGTACGTC.

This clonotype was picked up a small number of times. CDR3 sequence (DNA): TGCGCCAGCAGCCCCCCGGGACAGCGTGGCTACACCTTC. Its protein product is CASSPPGQRGYTF. The V gene is TRBV5-1, the J gene TRBJ1-2, with 7 bases identical to TRBD1. In germline, CDR1 is SGHRS, CDR2 YFSETQ. V dropped 4 bases and J dropped 7; count of bases not matched to a gene: 7. The CDR3 sequence is 13 residues long.

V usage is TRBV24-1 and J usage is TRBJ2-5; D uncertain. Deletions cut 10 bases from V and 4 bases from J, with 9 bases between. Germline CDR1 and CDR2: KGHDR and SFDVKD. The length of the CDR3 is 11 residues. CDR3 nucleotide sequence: TGTGCCACAGAAAATCGAGAGACCCAGTACTTC. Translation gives CATENRETQYF.

The chain's CDR3 is CASSTDTGTGYTF. CDR3 nucleotide sequence: TGTGCCAGCAGTACTGACACAGGGACCGGCTACACCTTC. The J gene is TRBJ1-2, the V gene TRBV6-2 or TRBV6-3; tentatively, D is TRBD1 (6 bases). Trimming took off 5 bases at V and 8 bases at J, with 15 bases between the two ends. Per the germline V gene, CDR1 is MNHEY and CDR2 is SVGEGT. The CDR3 spans 13 residues.

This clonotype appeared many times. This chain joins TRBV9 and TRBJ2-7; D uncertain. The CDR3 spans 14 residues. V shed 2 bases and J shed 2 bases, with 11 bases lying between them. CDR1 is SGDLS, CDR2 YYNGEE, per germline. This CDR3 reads CASSVTPAAYEQYF. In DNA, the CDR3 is TGTGCCAGCAGCGTGACCCCCGCGGCCTACGAGCAGTACTTC.

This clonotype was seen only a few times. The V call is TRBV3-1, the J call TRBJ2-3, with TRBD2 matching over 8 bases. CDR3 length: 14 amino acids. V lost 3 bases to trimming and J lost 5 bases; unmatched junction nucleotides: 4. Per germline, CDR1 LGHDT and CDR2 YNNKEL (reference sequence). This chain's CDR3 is CASSQRGAKDTQYF. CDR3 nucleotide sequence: TGTGCCAGCAGCCAGCGGGGGGCTAAAGATACGCAGTATTTT.

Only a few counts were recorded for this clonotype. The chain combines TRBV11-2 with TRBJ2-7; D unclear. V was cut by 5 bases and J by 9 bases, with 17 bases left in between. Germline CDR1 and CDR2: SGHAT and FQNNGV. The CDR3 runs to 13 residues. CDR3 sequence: CASSLILGDRQYV. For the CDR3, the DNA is TGTGCCAGCAGCCTCATCCTTGGGGATAGGCAGTACGTC.

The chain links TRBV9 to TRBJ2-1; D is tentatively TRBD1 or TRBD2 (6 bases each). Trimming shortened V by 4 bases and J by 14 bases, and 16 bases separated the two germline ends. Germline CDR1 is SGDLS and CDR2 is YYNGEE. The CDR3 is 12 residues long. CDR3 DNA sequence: TGTGCCAGCAGCCCCCCGGGGGCCACCAAGTTCTTC. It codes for CASSPPGATKFF.

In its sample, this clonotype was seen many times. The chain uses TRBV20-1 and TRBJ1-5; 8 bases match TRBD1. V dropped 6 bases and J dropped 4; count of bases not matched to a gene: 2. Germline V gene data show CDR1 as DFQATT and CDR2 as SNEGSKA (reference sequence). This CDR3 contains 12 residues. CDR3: CSARTGNQPQHF. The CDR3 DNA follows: TGCAGTGCGCGGACAGGGAATCAGCCCCAGCATTTT.

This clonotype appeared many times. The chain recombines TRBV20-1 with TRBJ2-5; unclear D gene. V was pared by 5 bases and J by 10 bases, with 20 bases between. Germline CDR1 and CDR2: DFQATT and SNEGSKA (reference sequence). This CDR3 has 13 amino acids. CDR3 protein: CSAGSGAPEDQYF. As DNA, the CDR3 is TGCAGTGCTGGCTCAGGTGCCCCAGAGGACCAGTACTTC.

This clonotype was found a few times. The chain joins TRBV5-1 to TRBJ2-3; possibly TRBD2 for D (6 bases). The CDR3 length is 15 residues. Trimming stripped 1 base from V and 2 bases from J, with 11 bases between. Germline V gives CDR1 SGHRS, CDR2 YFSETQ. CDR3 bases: TGCGCCAGCAGCTTGTCGGGGGAGACCACAGATACGCAGTATTTT. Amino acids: CASSLSGETTDTQYF.

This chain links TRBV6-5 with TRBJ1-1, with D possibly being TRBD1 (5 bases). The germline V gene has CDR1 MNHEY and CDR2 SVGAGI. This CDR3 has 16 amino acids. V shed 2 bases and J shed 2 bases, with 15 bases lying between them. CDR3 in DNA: TGTGCCAGCAGTTACCTAGGGGTCGTTATTAACACTGAAGCTTTCTTT. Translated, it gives CASSYLGVVINTEAFF.

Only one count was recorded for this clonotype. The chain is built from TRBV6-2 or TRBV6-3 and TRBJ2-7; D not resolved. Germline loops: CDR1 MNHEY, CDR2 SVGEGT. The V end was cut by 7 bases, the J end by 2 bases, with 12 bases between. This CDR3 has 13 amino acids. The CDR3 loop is CASTEPPPYEQYF. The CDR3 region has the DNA TGTGCCAGCACCGAACCGCCTCCCTACGAGCAGTACTTC.

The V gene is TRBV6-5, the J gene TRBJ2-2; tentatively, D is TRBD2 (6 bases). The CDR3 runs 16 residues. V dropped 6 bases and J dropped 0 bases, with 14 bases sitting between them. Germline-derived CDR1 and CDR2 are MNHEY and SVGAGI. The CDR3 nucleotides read TGTGCCAGCAGGACACTGGGGGGTCCGAACACCGGGGAGCTGTTTTTT. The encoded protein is CASRTLGGPNTGELFF.

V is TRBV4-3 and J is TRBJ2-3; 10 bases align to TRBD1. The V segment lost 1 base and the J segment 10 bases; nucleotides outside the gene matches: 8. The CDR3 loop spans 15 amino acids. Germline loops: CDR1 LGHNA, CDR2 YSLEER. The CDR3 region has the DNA TGCGCCAGCAGCCAAGGGACAGGGGGGGAGATGGCGCAGTATTTT. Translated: CASSQGTGGEMAQYF.